Below, 14 T cell receptor beta chains from the same sample are listed, as sequenced in a study of blood T cell repertoires in COVID-19. Clones were sequenced by immunoSEQ multiplex PCR, and TCRdb holds only the in-frame ones, with some missing. The sample lists under 350,000 clones, around nine tenths seen once, with over 2.5% in the top ten. Input material: PBMCs or T cells enriched from blood (not recorded which). Every receptor here comes from a woman aged 18-30 years who had recovered from COVID-19.

J is TRBJ1-1 and V is TRBV19; no reliable D call. Germline CDR1 reads LNHDA; CDR2 reads SQIVND (reference sequence). The CDR3 has 14 residues. Trimming pared 9 bases from V and 3 bases from J, leaving 17 bases between. The CDR3 region is CASSRRNEDTEAFF. In DNA form, the CDR3 reads TGTGCCAGCTCTAGGCGGAATGAGGACACTGAAGCTTTCTTT. The variable domain in full, with the rest retrieved from reference TRBV19 and TRBJ1-1, is DGGITQSPKYLFRKEGQNVTLSCEQNLNHDAMYWYRQDPGQGLRLIYYSQIVNDFQKGDIAEGYSVSREKKESFPLTVTSAQKNPTAFYLCASSRRNEDTEAFFGQGTRLTVV.

This clone was counted only a few times. The rearrangement uses TRBV5-8 and TRBJ1-2; TRBD1 is a possible D gene (6 bases). CDR3 length equals 13 residues. V lost 2 bases and J lost 4, with 9 bases in between. Germline V CDR1 and CDR2: SGHTS, YDEGEE. CDR3 amino acids: CASSFGQFYGYTF. CDR3 DNA: TGTGCCAGCAGCTTCGGACAGTTCTATGGCTACACCTTC.

This sequence joins TRBV14 and TRBJ1-3; D remains ambiguous. The V gene's germline CDR1 is SGHDN and CDR2 FVKESK. Trimming cost V 1 base and J 0 bases, with 10 bases left between them. The CDR3 is 16 residues long. DNA of the CDR3: TGTGCCAGCAGCCAAGGACTTCGCTCCTCTGGAAACACCATATATTTT. Residues: CASSQGLRSSGNTIYF.

This clone was seen a few times. The chain links TRBV7-9 to TRBJ2-1; TRBD2 matches at 7 bases. The J segment lost 7 bases and the V segment lost 5 bases, leaving 11 bases of the junction unmatched. The germline V gene has CDR1 SEHNR and CDR2 FQNEAQ (reference sequence). The CDR3 has 15 amino acids. The CDR3 coding sequence is TGTGCCAGCAGCACTTGGGACTACAGCGAAAATGAGCAGTTCTTC. The encoded protein is CASSTWDYSENEQFF.

The chain has TRBV2 and TRBJ1-3; tentatively, D is TRBD1 (5 bases). The V end was cut by 3 bases, the J end by 9 bases, with 9 bases between. Germline loops: CDR1 SNHLY, CDR2 FYNNEI. The CDR3 is 12 amino acids. CDR3 amino acids: CASSEGPGTIYF. In DNA form, the CDR3 reads TGTGCCAGCAGTGAGGGGCCGGGCACCATATATTTT.

This clone was found once. This sequence joins TRBV5-1 and TRBJ2-2, with D maybe TRBD2 (7 bases). From germline, CDR1 is SGHRS and CDR2 YFSETQ. This CDR3 comprises 16 residues. The V and J ends lost 2 bases and 6 bases respectively, with 17 bases between them. The CDR3 DNA reads as TGCGCCAGCAGCTTCTTGACTAGCAGGGGTTCCGGGGAGCTGTTTTTT. Protein product: CASSFLTSRGSGELFF.

This clone is a singleton in its sample. Here the CDR3 reads CASSFVGQGKEAFF. The CDR3 nucleotides read TGCGCCAGCAGCTTCGTTGGACAGGGTAAAGAAGCTTTCTTT. V gene TRBV4-3 combines with J gene TRBJ1-1; 8 positions match TRBD1. The V gene end was trimmed by 5 bases and the J gene end by 8 bases; junction bases not matched to a gene: 10. Germline CDR1 and CDR2: LGHNA and YSLEER. The CDR3 is made up of 14 amino acids.

The V and J genes are TRBV25-1 and TRBJ2-5; D is unclear. Germline values: CDR1 MGHDK, CDR2 SYGVNS. The germline V and J ends were trimmed by 1 base and 0 bases, with 12 bases remaining between them. CDR3 length: 16 residues. DNA for the CDR3: TGTGCCAGCAGTGAATGGGCAGGTCCTGACCAAGAGACCCAGTACTTC. Protein sequence: CASSEWAGPDQETQYF.

The chain joins TRBV7-6 to TRBJ2-7; 8 bases map to TRBD2. Germline V CDR1 and CDR2: SGHVS, FNYEAQ. The CDR3 runs 16 residues. J lost 4 bases, V lost 0 bases, and 8 bases had no gene match. This CDR3 reads CASSLALSGSFYEQYF. For the CDR3, the DNA is TGTGCCAGCAGCTTAGCGCTCAGCGGGAGCTTTTACGAGCAGTACTTC.

The V call is TRBV7-2, the J call TRBJ1-2; D is unclear. The CDR3 loop spans 14 amino acids. Germline lookup yields CDR1 SGHTA and CDR2 FQGNSA. V lost 1 base, J lost 5 bases, and 11 bases lay in between. The CDR3 sequence: CASSLEAGIYGYTF. The CDR3 coding sequence is TGTGCCAGCAGCTTAGAGGCCGGGATTTATGGCTACACCTTC.

The chain links TRBV15 to TRBJ2-1, with D perhaps matching TRBD2 (6 bases). The germline V gene encodes CDR1 LNHNV and CDR2 YYDKDF (reference sequence). Deletions cut 3 bases from V and 6 bases from J, with 24 bases between. CDR3 length equals 18 residues. The CDR3 sequence: CATSSFLRDSRGLNEQFF. DNA for the CDR3: TGTGCCACCAGCAGCTTCCTGAGAGACTCCCGGGGACTCAATGAGCAGTTCTTC.

This chain uses TRBV28 with TRBJ2-1; TRBD2 agrees at 12 bases. V shed 8 bases and J 10 bases; nucleotides not matched to a gene: 12. CDR1 and CDR2 from the germline V gene are MDHEN and SYDVKM. The CDR3 has 15 amino acids. The chain's CDR3 is CASGLSSGRVREQFF. CDR3 coding DNA: TGTGCCAGCGGCTTATCTAGCGGGAGGGTACGGGAGCAGTTCTTC. The entire variable domain, with the rest obtained from reference TRBV28 and TRBJ2-1, is as follows: DVKVTQSSRYLVKRTGEKVFLECVQDMDHENMFWYRQDPGLGLRLIYFSYDVKMKEKGDIPEGYSVSREKKERFSLILESASTNQTSMYLCASGLSSGRVREQFFGPGTRLTVL.

The genes are TRBV7-8 and TRBJ2-1, with TRBD2 matching 10 bases. The germline gives CDR1 SGHVS, CDR2 FQNEAQ. The CDR3 is 13 residues long. V lost 5 bases to trimming and J lost 9 bases; unmatched junction nucleotides: 4. Here the CDR3 reads CASSPWTSGEQFF. The CDR3 coding sequence is TGTGCCAGCAGCCCATGGACTAGCGGTGAGCAGTTCTTC.

The chain recombines TRBV7-2 with TRBJ1-6, with 7 bases identical to TRBD1. J was trimmed by 8 bases and V by 5 bases; bases with no gene match: 12. The CDR3 loop spans 16 amino acids. Germline CDR1 and CDR2: SGHTA and FQGNSA. This CDR3 reads CASSRIRDRVDSPLHF. CDR3 nucleotides: TGTGCCAGCAGCCGCATCAGAGACAGGGTAGATTCACCCCTCCACTTT.